This record looks at one T cell receptor (beta chain) sequence and its context. The antigen is unknown. The data were taken from a study of OX40 agonist ivuxolimab in advanced cancers. TCRdb's table, derived via immunoSEQ multiplex PCR, lists solely in-frame clones and lacks some. The sample carries some 75,000 clones, 80% to 85% recorded once. The study, taken as a whole, reports: Determination of antigen specificity was not performed for the expanded peripheral T cells.

This clonotype was obtained from an adult with an advanced solid tumor such as melanoma, head and neck, liver or kidney cancer. The sample here was CD4+ or CD8+ T cells sorted from blood, taken in a trial of the OX40 agonist ivuxolimab.

CDR3 nucleotides: TGTGCCAGCAGCACTCCAGGGCTGTCGAATGAAGCTTTCTTT. Protein sequence: CASSTPGLSNEAFF. V gene TRBV28 combines with J gene TRBJ1-1, with D tentatively TRBD1 (5 bases). Per germline, CDR1 MDHEN and CDR2 SYDVKM. This CDR3 contains 14 residues. Trimming cost V 6 bases and J 7 bases, with 18 bases left between them.